Each of the 9 T cell receptor beta chains below was sequenced from the same sample in a study of T cell responses to AZD1222 COVID-19 vaccine. Data came from immunoSEQ multiplex PCR; TCRdb stores just in-frame clones and leaves some out. The profile shows over 120,000 clones, 89% of them singletons. Here the sequenced sample was peripheral blood, taken 28 days after the second AZD1222 dose. The source is an adult who received the AZD1222 COVID-19 vaccine.

The V call is TRBV6-1, the J call TRBJ1-4; D gene unclear. V gave up 3 bases and J gave up 10 bases, with 9 bases separating them. The germline CDR1 and CDR2 sequences are MNHNS and SASEGT. The CDR3 is 12 amino acids. CDR3 in amino acids: CASSDTVGKLFF. CDR3 DNA sequence: TGTGCCAGCAGTGACACAGTGGGAAAACTGTTTTTT.

This sequence joins TRBV10-3 and TRBJ2-7; 9 nucleotides align to TRBD1. The germline V gene has CDR1 ENHRY and CDR2 SYGVKD. V trimming: 2 bases; J trimming: 4 bases; junction bases outside the gene matches: 3. CDR3 length: 14 amino acids. CDR3 residues: CAISEDRGGYEQYF. The DNA of the CDR3 is TGTGCCATCAGTGAGGACAGGGGGGGATACGAGCAGTACTTC.

This clone showed up just once. One end of the junction is discordant with germline, which a read error may explain. The chain employs TRBV6-4 and TRBJ2-3; 7 nucleotides match TRBD2. This CDR3 contains 18 residues. Per the germline V gene, CDR1 is MRHNA and CDR2 is SNTAGT. CDR3 loop: CAIARVGEWATSKDTQYF. In DNA, the CDR3 is TGTGCCATTGCTCGGGTGGGGGAGTGGGCGACTAGCAAAGATACGCAGTATTTT.

The chain has TRBV7-9 and TRBJ1-4; TRBD1 aligns across 10 bases. The CDR3 has 14 amino acids. Germline assignment: CDR1 SEHNR and CDR2 FQNEAQ (reference sequence). V shed 5 bases and J 7 bases; nucleotides not matched to a gene: 4. CDR3 nucleotide sequence: TGTGCCAGCAGCGGGACAGGGGTTGGTGAAAAACTGTTTTTT. It encodes CASSGTGVGEKLFF.

The chain carries TRBV19 and TRBJ1-3; D uncertain. V was clipped by 7 bases and J by 3 bases, with 16 bases between them. The germline CDR1 and CDR2 sequences are LNHDA and SQIVND (reference sequence). The CDR3 totals 15 residues. Here the CDR3 reads CASTPWREGGNTIYF. CDR3 coding DNA: TGTGCCAGTACCCCCTGGAGGGAAGGTGGAAACACCATATATTTT. Full variable domain (remainder filled in from reference TRBV19 and TRBJ1-3): DGGITQSPKYLFRKEGQNVTLSCEQNLNHDAMYWYRQDPGQGLRLIYYSQIVNDFQKGDIAEGYSVSREKKESFPLTVTSAQKNPTAFYLCASTPWREGGNTIYFGEGSWLTVV.

CDR3 sequence reads: CASSSRQGRGSPLHF. The CDR3 DNA is TGTGCCAGCAGCTCCAGACAGGGGAGGGGTTCACCCCTCCACTTT. The chain recombines TRBV5-6 with TRBJ1-6; 8 bases map to TRBD1. V lost 3 bases, J lost 9 bases, and 8 bases stayed unmatched. CDR3 length equals 15 residues. Looked up from germline, CDR1 is SGHDT and CDR2 is YYEEEE.

The chain carries TRBV28 and TRBJ1-4; D is possibly TRBD1 (5 bases). Germline loops: CDR1 MDHEN, CDR2 SYDVKM. The CDR3 extends over 13 amino acids. V lost 10 bases and J 7 bases, leaving 16 bases between the germline ends. This CDR3 reads CATRLLGVEKLFF. The CDR3 DNA sequence: TGTGCCACCAGGCTCTTAGGGGTTGAAAAACTGTTTTTT. Based on the CDR3 plus reference TRBV28 and TRBJ1-4, the full variable domain is DVKVTQSSRYLVKRTGEKVFLECVQDMDHENMFWYRQDPGLGLRLIYFSYDVKMKEKGDIPEGYSVSREKKERFSLILESASTNQTSMYLCATRLLGVEKLFFGSGTQLSVL.

V usage is TRBV6-1 and J usage is TRBJ1-2; 10 bases fit TRBD1. Losses at the gene ends were 1 base for V and 7 bases for J; bases not matched to a gene: 18. Germline V CDR1 and CDR2: MNHNS, SASEGT. The CDR3 contains 19 residues. The CDR3 nucleotides are TGTGCCAGCAGTGAAGTGAGGTTGACAGGGGGCTCTGGAATGATTGGCTACACCTTC. It specifies CASSEVRLTGGSGMIGYTF.

In nucleotides, the CDR3 is TGTGCCAGCAGCCATGACAGGGGGCCCCGGGGAAACACCATATATTTT. It specifies CASSHDRGPRGNTIYF. The chain uses TRBV3-1 (or the pseudogene TRBV3-2) and TRBJ1-3, with 10 bases lining up with TRBD1. V lost 3 bases, J lost 4 bases, and 6 bases stayed unmatched. The CDR3 runs 16 residues. From germline, CDR1 is LGHDT and CDR2 YNNKEL (reference sequence).